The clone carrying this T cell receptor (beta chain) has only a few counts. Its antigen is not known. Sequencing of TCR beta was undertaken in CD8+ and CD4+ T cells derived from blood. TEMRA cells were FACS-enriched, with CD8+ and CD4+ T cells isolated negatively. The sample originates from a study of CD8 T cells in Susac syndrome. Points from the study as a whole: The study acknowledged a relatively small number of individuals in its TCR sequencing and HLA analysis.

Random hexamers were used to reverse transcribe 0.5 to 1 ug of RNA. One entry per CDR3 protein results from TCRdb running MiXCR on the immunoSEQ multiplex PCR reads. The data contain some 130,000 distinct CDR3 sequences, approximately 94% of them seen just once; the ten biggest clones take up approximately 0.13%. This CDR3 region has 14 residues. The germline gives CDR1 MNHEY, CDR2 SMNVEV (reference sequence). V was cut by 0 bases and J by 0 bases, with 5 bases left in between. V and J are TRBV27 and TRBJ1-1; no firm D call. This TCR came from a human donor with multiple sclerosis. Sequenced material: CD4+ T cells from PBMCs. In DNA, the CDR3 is TGTGCCAGCAGTTTATCGGGCTTGAACACTGAAGCTTTCTTT. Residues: CASSLSGLNTEAFF.